The 22 T cell receptor beta chains listed next were all sequenced from one sample in a study of graft-versus-host responses after intestinal transplantation (dated by TCRdb to the early 2020s). What the time point label conveys for this sample: cells obtained before transplantation from donor or recipient. The method behind the library was the immunoSEQ multiplex PCR assay. Not all clones reach the TCRdb copy of this immuneACCESS table, which keeps in-frame sequences only. Checked studies attribute under half of the gap to unresolved V genes and leave the rest unexplained. This sample has about 70,000 clones in its table, and approximately 84% of those were observed once. The ten largest clones add up to 0.39% of the sample. These TCRs are of unknown antigen specificity. The source was unstimulated CD4+ T cells sorted from spleen or lymph node cells, collected before transplant. These TCRs come from a human donor who was the organ donor for an intestinal transplant.

The chain employs TRBV5-1 and TRBJ1-3; D unclear. Per germline, CDR1 SGHRS and CDR2 YFSETQ. The V end was cut by 4 bases, the J end by 1 base, with 15 bases between. CDR3 length equals 16 residues. CDR3 nucleotides: TGCGCCAGCAGCCAAAGACAAGGCCCTTCTGGAAACACCATATATTTT. This gives the protein CASSQRQGPSGNTIYF.

The V and J genes are TRBV6-1 and TRBJ2-3, with 14 bases matching TRBD2. CDR1 is MNHNS and CDR2 is SASEGT in the germline V gene. With V trimmed by 0 bases and J by 1 base, 6 bases remained unmatched. The CDR3 contains 19 residues. The CDR3 DNA follows: TGTGCCAGCAGTGAAGCGTGGACTAGCGGGGGGCCGGGCACAGATACGCAGTATTTT. It is translated as CASSEAWTSGGPGTDTQYF.

This clone showed up just a few times. The chain employs TRBV7-2 and TRBJ2-3; D gene uncertain. The CDR3 covers 12 residues. Trimming shortened V by 6 bases and J by 4 bases, and 8 bases separated the two germline ends. From germline, CDR1 is SGHTA and CDR2 FQGNSA. The CDR3 sequence is CASSLEADTQYF. The CDR3 DNA reads as TGTGCCAGCAGTCTAGAGGCAGATACGCAGTATTTT.

The gene calls are TRBV6-5 and TRBJ2-2; TRBD2 might be the D (6 bases). The CDR3 consists of 14 residues. Trimming stripped 2 bases from V and 4 bases from J, with 8 bases between. Germline lookup yields CDR1 MNHEY and CDR2 SVGAGI. CDR3 protein: CASSYEGLTGELFF. In DNA, the CDR3 is TGTGCCAGCAGTTACGAGGGACTCACCGGGGAGCTGTTTTTT.

The chain is built from TRBV5-1 and TRBJ2-5; 16 bases match TRBD2. The CDR3 runs 18 residues. V gave up 3 bases and J gave up 2 bases; unmatched junction bases: 7. The germline V gene has CDR1 SGHRS and CDR2 YFSETQ. The CDR3 DNA reads TGCGCCAGCAGCTGGGGACTAGCGGGGGGGCTGGTTCAAGAGACCCAGTACTTC. It specifies CASSWGLAGGLVQETQYF.

A word on this clone: Germline is not matched at one junction end, which may reflect a read error. CDR3 in DNA: TGTGCCACCAGTCCCGGGGATCTTGCCCGCTATGGCTACACCTTC. Amino acids: CATSPGDLARYGYTF. The rearrangement links TRBV28 to TRBJ1-2; D not resolved. This CDR3 is 15 amino acids long. The germline V gene has CDR1 MDHEN and CDR2 SYDVKM.

This rearrangement joins TRBV19 to TRBJ1-6; a weak D match, TRBD1 (6 bases). This CDR3 contains 14 residues. CDR1 is LNHDA and CDR2 is SQIVND in the germline V gene (reference sequence). V shed 2 bases and J shed 5 bases, with 7 bases lying between them. The CDR3 reads CASSIQGNNSPLHF. The CDR3 DNA sequence: TGTGCCAGTAGTATACAGGGGAATAATTCACCCCTCCACTTT.

The chain uses TRBV19 and TRBJ1-3, with TRBD1 as a possible D gene (5 bases). V was cut by 3 bases and J by 6 bases, with 12 bases left in between. Germline CDR1 and CDR2: LNHDA and SQIVND (reference sequence). The CDR3 extends over 14 amino acids. CDR3 sequence reads: CASSIDAGTNTIYF. CDR3 bases: TGTGCCAGTAGTATCGACGCGGGGACAAACACCATATATTTT.

In its sample, this clone was seen a few times. This rearrangement joins TRBV21-1 to TRBJ1-3. TRBV21-1 is termed a pseudogene. This CDR3 spans 11 amino acids. The CDR3 coding sequence is TGTGCCAGCAGCAAAGGAGGAACCATATATTTT. This gives the protein CASSKGGTIYF.

The table lists this clone with a count of one. The chain couples TRBV11-2 to TRBJ1-2, with 7 bases matching TRBD1. The germline CDR1 and CDR2 sequences are SGHAT and FQNNGV. CDR3 length: 15 amino acids. The J segment lost 3 bases and the V segment lost 1 base, leaving 5 bases of the junction unmatched. CDR3 coding DNA: TGTGCCAGCAGCTTAGCACAGGGGTTATACTATGGCTACACCTTC. It translates to CASSLAQGLYYGYTF.

The table lists this clone with a count of one. CDR3 region: CASSLSGQGITEAFF. Written as DNA, the CDR3 is TGTGCCAGCAGCTTGTCGGGACAGGGAATCACTGAAGCTTTCTTT. The gene calls are TRBV5-8 and TRBJ1-1; TRBD1 matches 9 bases. The CDR3 covers 15 residues. V lost 1 base and J lost 4; bases outside the gene matches: 5. CDR1 and CDR2 from the germline V gene are SGHTS and YDEGEE. Drawing the rest from reference TRBV5-8 and TRBJ1-1, the complete variable domain is EAGVTQSPTHLIKTRGQQATLRCSPISGHTSVYWYQQALGLGLQFLLWYDEGEERNRGNFPPRFSGRQFPNYSSELNVNALELEDSALYLCASSLSGQGITEAFFGQGTRLTVV.

The chain combines TRBV10-2 with TRBJ1-4; TRBD1 aligns across 8 bases. The CDR3 totals 13 residues. Germline-derived CDR1 and CDR2 are WSHSY and SAAADI. V shed 7 bases, J shed 6 bases, and the junction held 4 bases outside the gene matches. This CDR3 reads CASKDRGDEKLFF. Written as DNA, the CDR3 is TGCGCCAGCAAAGACAGGGGCGATGAAAAACTGTTTTTT.

This CDR3 reads CASRQGYVPGANVLTF. In DNA form, the CDR3 reads TGTGCCAGCAGACAGGGGTATGTCCCTGGGGCCAACGTCCTGACTTTC. The chain employs TRBV28 and TRBJ2-6; 7 positions agree with TRBD1. This CDR3 contains 16 residues. The ends lost 6 bases at V and 2 bases at J; junction bases unmatched: 7. From germline, CDR1 is MDHEN and CDR2 SYDVKM. Filled out from reference TRBV28 and TRBJ2-6, the complete variable domain reads DVKVTQSSRYLVKRTGEKVFLECVQDMDHENMFWYRQDPGLGLRLIYFSYDVKMKEKGDIPEGYSVSREKKERFSLILESASTNQTSMYLCASRQGYVPGANVLTFGAGSRLTVL.

This chain joins TRBV5-8 and TRBJ1-5, with a possible D match to TRBD1 (5 bases). Between the trimmed V and J ends, which lost 5 bases and 6 bases, there was a span of 15 bases. The CDR3 runs to 14 residues. Germline-derived CDR1 and CDR2 are SGHTS and YDEGEE. CDR3: CASRPPGWGQPQHF. The CDR3 DNA follows: TGTGCCAGCAGGCCCCCAGGGTGGGGTCAGCCCCAGCATTTT.

The chain carries TRBV29-1 and TRBJ1-1; 7 nucleotides match TRBD1. V lost 6 bases and J lost 5; bases outside the gene matches: 12. The germline CDR1 and CDR2 sequences are SQVTM and ANQGSEA. The length of the CDR3 is 14 residues. The CDR3 DNA sequence: TGCAGCGTAGAACACAGGGGATATTGGACTGAAGCTTTCTTT. It yields the protein CSVEHRGYWTEAFF.

The CDR3 nucleotides read TGTGCCAGCAGCCAAGAGCTTGGAGGGGGGGCCGGGGAGCTGTTTTTT. Translated: CASSQELGGGAGELFF. The chain employs TRBV4-2 and TRBJ2-2, with a tentative D call TRBD2 (7 bases). CDR1 and CDR2 from the germline V gene are LGHNA and YNFKEQ. Trimming took 0 bases from V and 6 from J, leaving 14 bases between them. The CDR3 has 16 residues.

The chain is built from TRBV6-5 and TRBJ2-7, with 9 bases matching TRBD1. Germline CDR1 is MNHEY and CDR2 is SVGAGI. The CDR3 length is 14 residues. Trimming at V came to 9 bases and at J to 3 bases, leaving 9 bases not matched to a gene. CDR3 sequence reads: CASNTGGRSYEQYV. The CDR3 coding sequence is TGTGCCAGTAATACAGGGGGCCGAAGCTACGAGCAGTACGTC.

The J gene is TRBJ1-5, the V gene TRBV9; TRBD1 aligns across 7 bases. CDR1 is SGDLS, CDR2 YYNGEE, per germline. V shed 4 bases and J 5 bases; nucleotides not matched to a gene: 9. The CDR3 covers 15 residues. The CDR3 reads CASSPGGREDQPQHF. The DNA for the CDR3 is TGTGCCAGCAGCCCAGGGGGTAGGGAGGATCAGCCCCAGCATTTT. The entire variable domain, with the rest obtained from reference TRBV9 and TRBJ1-5, is as follows: DSGVTQTPKHLITATGQRVTLRCSPRSGDLSVYWYQQSLDQGLQFLIQYYNGEERAKGNILERFSAQQFPDLHSELNLSSLELGDSALYFCASSPGGREDQPQHFGDGTRLSIL.

The chain couples TRBV27 to TRBJ1-5, with D unresolved. Germline V CDR1 and CDR2: MNHEY, SMNVEV (reference sequence). The germline V and J ends were trimmed by 0 bases and 1 base, with 7 bases remaining between them. This CDR3 has 15 residues. The CDR3 DNA reads as TGTGCCAGCAGTTTATCCTCTGGCAGCAATCAGCCCCAGCATTTT. As protein: CASSLSSGSNQPQHF.

This chain joins TRBV6-6 and TRBJ1-4; D is undetermined. The CDR3 covers 15 residues. V lost 3 bases and J lost 8, with 16 bases in between. From germline, CDR1 is MNHNY and CDR2 SVGAGI (reference sequence). The CDR3 is CASSYSTGSEEKLFF. CDR3 bases: TGTGCCAGCAGTTATTCAACGGGAAGTGAGGAAAAACTGTTTTTT.

The gene calls are TRBV20-1 and TRBJ2-7; 11 nucleotides match TRBD1. The CDR3 length is 11 residues. Per the germline V gene, CDR1 is DFQATT and CDR2 is SNEGSKA (reference sequence). The CDR3 DNA reads as TGCAGTGCGGCGGGACAGGGGGTGATTGAGGTC. Its translation is CSAAGQGVIEV.

The rearrangement links TRBV2 to TRBJ1-2, with D tentatively TRBD1 (6 bases). Germline CDR1 is SNHLY and CDR2 is FYNNEI. The CDR3 has 15 residues. V was trimmed by 6 bases and J by 5 bases, leaving 19 bases between them. CDR3 coding DNA: TGTGCCAGCAGCCCTTTACAGGGCGTGATATATGGCTACACCTTC. It yields the protein CASSPLQGVIYGYTF.